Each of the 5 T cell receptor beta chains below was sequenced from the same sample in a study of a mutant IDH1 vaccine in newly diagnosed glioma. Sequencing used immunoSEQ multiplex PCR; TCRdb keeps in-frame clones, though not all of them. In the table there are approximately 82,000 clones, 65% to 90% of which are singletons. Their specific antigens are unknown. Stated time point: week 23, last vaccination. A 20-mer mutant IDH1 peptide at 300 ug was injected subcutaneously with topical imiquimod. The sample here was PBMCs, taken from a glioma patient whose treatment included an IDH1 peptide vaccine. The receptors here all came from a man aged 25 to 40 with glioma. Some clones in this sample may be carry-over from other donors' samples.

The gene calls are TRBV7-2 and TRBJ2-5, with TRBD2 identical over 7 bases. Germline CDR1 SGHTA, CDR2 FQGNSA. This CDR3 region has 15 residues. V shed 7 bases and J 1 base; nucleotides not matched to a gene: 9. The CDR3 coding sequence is TGTGCCAGCACCATAGGACTAGGCCCCCAAGAGACCCAGTACTTC. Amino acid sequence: CASTIGLGPQETQYF.

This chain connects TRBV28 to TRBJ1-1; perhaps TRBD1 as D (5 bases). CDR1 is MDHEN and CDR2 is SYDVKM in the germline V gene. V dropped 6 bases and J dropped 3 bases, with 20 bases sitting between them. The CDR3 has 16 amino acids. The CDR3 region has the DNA TGTGCCAGCAGCCGACTACTCTGGGGCAGCCACACTGAAGCTTTCTTT. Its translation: CASSRLLWGSHTEAFF.

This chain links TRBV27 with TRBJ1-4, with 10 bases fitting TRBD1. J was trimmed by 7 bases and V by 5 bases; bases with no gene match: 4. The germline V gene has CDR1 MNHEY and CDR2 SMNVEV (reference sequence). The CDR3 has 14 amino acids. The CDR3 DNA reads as TGTGCCAGCAGTCAGGACAGGGGGGGTGAAAAACTGTTTTTT. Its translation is CASSQDRGGEKLFF.

The CDR3 DNA reads as TGTGCCAGCAGCCCGGGACGGGTTGGAAACACCATATATTTT. Translation: CASSPGRVGNTIYF. This chain connects TRBV7-2 to TRBJ1-3, with D maybe TRBD1 (5 bases). The CDR3 is 14 residues long. The V and J ends lost 5 bases and 3 bases respectively, with 11 bases between them. Germline V gives CDR1 SGHTA, CDR2 FQGNSA.

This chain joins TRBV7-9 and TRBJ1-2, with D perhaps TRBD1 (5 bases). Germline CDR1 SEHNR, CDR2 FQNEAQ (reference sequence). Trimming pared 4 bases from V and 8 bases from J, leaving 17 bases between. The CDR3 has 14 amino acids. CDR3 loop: CASSSSSGVGGYTF. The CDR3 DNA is TGTGCCAGCAGCTCATCTTCGGGGGTAGGGGGCTACACCTTC.